This T cell receptor (beta chain) was documented in a study of blood T cells in healthy people across ages. Study-wide results and caveats: Naive T cell percentage strongly correlated with TCR beta diversity. Roughly linearly, TCR beta diversity per million T cells fell as age increased.

Note on this clonotype: Its antigen remains unidentified.

Unmatched junction bases numbered 5, after V lost 2 bases and J lost 4 bases. CDR1 MNHNY and CDR2 SVGAGI come from the germline V gene (reference sequence). The CDR3 has 14 amino acids. Combining a sample-barcoded 5' primer with a J-beta primer mix, a second PCR ran for about 6 to 11 cycles. Researchers report that each sample yielded at least 3 million CDR3-containing paired-end reads. TCRdb re-derived calls from the 5' RACE reads in MiXCR, one entry per CDR3 protein. The top ten hold 4% of the sample, which has approximately 1.5 million distinct CDR3 sequences, roughly 43% seen once. This chain joins TRBV6-6 and TRBJ2-7, with 7 bases lining up with TRBD1. Sequenced material: blood. The TCR sequence derives from a woman under 30 in good health. CDR3 protein: CASSYVGQLYEQYF. The CDR3 region has the DNA TGTGCCAGCAGTTACGTGGGACAGTTATACGAGCAGTACTTC.